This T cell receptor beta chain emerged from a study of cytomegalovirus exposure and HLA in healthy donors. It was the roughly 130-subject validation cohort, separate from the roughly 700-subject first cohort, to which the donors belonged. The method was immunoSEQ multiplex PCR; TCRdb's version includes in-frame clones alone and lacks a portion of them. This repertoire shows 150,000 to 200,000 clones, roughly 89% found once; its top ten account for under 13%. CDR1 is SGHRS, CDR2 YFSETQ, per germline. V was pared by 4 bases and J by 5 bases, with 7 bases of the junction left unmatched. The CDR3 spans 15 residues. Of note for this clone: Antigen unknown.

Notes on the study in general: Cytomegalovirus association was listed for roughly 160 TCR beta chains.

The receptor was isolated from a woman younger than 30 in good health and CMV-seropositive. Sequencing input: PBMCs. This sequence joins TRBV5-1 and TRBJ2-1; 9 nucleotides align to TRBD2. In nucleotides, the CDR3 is TGCGCCAGCAGCAATTCGGGACTAGCTCACAATGAGCAGTTCTTC. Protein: CASSNSGLAHNEQFF.